This T cell receptor beta chain originates from a study of glioma-infiltrating T cells after dendritic cell vaccination. Libraries were prepared by immunoSEQ multiplex PCR; TCRdb keeps only in-frame clonotypes and omits some of them. The table lists 55,000 to 70,000 clones, around 83% of them singletons. Isocitrate dehydrogenase mutation was absent in all glioblastoma patients. Sample: blood, taken before dendritic cell vaccination. The sequence came from a human donor with glioblastoma.

The chain's CDR3 is CASRENSGGHTDTQYF. CDR3 in DNA: TGCGCCAGCAGGGAAAATAGCGGGGGGCACACAGATACGCAGTATTTT. V and J are TRBV5-1 and TRBJ2-3, with TRBD2 matching over 10 bases. V shed 5 bases, J shed 2 bases, and the junction held 8 bases outside the gene matches. The germline CDR1 and CDR2 sequences are SGHRS and YFSETQ. The CDR3 runs 16 residues.